Following are 30 T cell receptor beta chains from one sample sequenced in a study of post-analysis software for immune sequencing data. The antigens for these receptors are not known. Researchers reported that TCR beta cDNA libraries carried unique molecular identifiers. From the PCR reads, TCRdb called clonotypes with MiXCR, one entry per CDR3 protein. The sample shows around 500,000 distinct CDR3 sequences, roughly 34% of them seen only once. Study outcomes and limitations: A few TRBV segments occurring more often in patients than controls included TRBV5-6, TRBV5-1 and TRBV20-1.

The sequenced sample was blood. Source of these receptors: a girl aged 2-17 years with multiple sclerosis.

This clonotype was detected only a few times. The chain combines TRBV9 with TRBJ2-3; D call uncertain. The CDR3 has 14 amino acids. Germline CDR1 reads SGDLS; CDR2 reads YYNGEE. V was pared by 4 bases and J by 0 bases, with 9 bases between. The CDR3 is CASSPQVSTDTQYF. CDR3 DNA sequence: TGTGCCAGCAGCCCCCAGGTTAGCACAGATACGCAGTATTTT.

This CDR3 reads CASSLGVLNTDTQYF. The CDR3 nucleotides are TGTGCCAGCAGCTTAGGGGTCCTTAACACAGATACGCAGTATTTT. The chain has TRBV11-2 and TRBJ2-3; D unresolved. V was clipped by 1 base and J by 2 bases, with 10 bases between them. This CDR3 spans 15 amino acids. Germline V gene data show CDR1 as SGHAT and CDR2 as FQNNGV.

The chain is built from TRBV5-4 and TRBJ1-2; D remains ambiguous. The V end lost 6 bases, the J end lost 8 bases, and 14 bases lay between the germline ends. The CDR3 loop spans 12 amino acids. Looked up from germline, CDR1 is SGHNT and CDR2 is YYREEE (reference sequence). CDR3 coding DNA: TGTGCCAGCAAGGGAGACCCAAGCGGCTACACCTTC. Its translation is CASKGDPSGYTF.

This clonotype was observed a few times. The chain is built from TRBV7-2 and TRBJ2-1, with 10 bases lining up with TRBD2. The length of the CDR3 is 16 residues. V trimming: 1 base; J trimming: 4 bases; junction bases outside the gene matches: 4. Germline V gene lookup returns CDR1 SGHTA and CDR2 FQGNSA. CDR3 DNA sequence: TGTGCCAGCAGCTTAGGCGGTAGCGGGGGGTACAATGAGCAGTTCTTC. Residues: CASSLGGSGGYNEQFF.

CDR3 region: CASSGGTEGYTF. CDR3 nucleotide sequence: TGCGCCAGCAGCGGGGGGACAGAAGGCTACACCTTC. This sequence joins TRBV5-1 and TRBJ1-2; 7 bases line up with TRBD1. CDR3 size: 12 residues. V lost 4 bases and J lost 8; bases outside the gene matches: 5. Germline CDR1 reads SGHRS; CDR2 reads YFSETQ.

The chain employs TRBV20-1 and TRBJ1-1; 7 positions match TRBD1. CDR3 length: 14 residues. CDR1 is DFQATT, CDR2 SNEGSKA, per germline (reference sequence). The V and J ends lost 8 bases and 1 base, in that order; junction bases with no gene match: 10. CDR3 coding DNA: TGCAGTATTTTAACCGGGACAGCGAACACTGAAGCTTTCTTT. Encoded protein: CSILTGTANTEAFF.

This clonotype has at least ten counts. The chain links TRBV10-3 to TRBJ2-7, with a tentative D call TRBD1 (6 bases). Germline assignment: CDR1 ENHRY and CDR2 SYGVKD. The CDR3 covers 14 residues. V dropped 2 bases and J dropped 2 bases, with 10 bases sitting between them. CDR3 nucleotide sequence: TGTGCCATCAGTGAGACAGGGCGCCCCTACGAGCAGTACTTC. It translates to CAISETGRPYEQYF.

This chain connects TRBV6-5 to TRBJ1-3; the match to TRBD1 covers 10 bases. With V trimmed by 6 bases and J by 6 bases, 5 bases remained unmatched. The CDR3 is 14 amino acids. Germline V CDR1 and CDR2: MNHEY, SVGAGI. The CDR3 here is CASSLDRGVNTIYF. The DNA of the CDR3 is TGTGCCAGCAGCCTGGACAGGGGGGTAAACACCATATATTTT.

The chain employs TRBV20-1 and TRBJ1-2; D is perhaps TRBD1 (6 bases). CDR3 size: 15 residues. The V end was cut by 0 bases, the J end by 2 bases, with 13 bases between. CDR1 DFQATT and CDR2 SNEGSKA come from the germline V gene (reference sequence). CDR3 DNA: TGCAGTGCTAGAGATAGGATAGGGGGAAACTATGGCTACACCTTC. Encoded protein: CSARDRIGGNYGYTF.

As for this clonotype: A read error may produce the germline difference seen at one junction end. CDR3 sequence: CASSLARAEGQGTQYF. In DNA form, the CDR3 reads TGCGCCAGCAGCTTGGCTCGAGCGGAGGGGCAAGGGACCCAGTACTTC. V usage is TRBV5-1 and J usage is TRBJ2-5; perhaps TRBD2 as D (6 bases). There are 16 residues in the CDR3. Germline loops: CDR1 SGHRS, CDR2 YFSETQ.

The chain joins TRBV7-9 to TRBJ1-2, with D tentatively TRBD1 (6 bases). This CDR3 is 14 amino acids long. The ends were cut back, 4 bases at V and 4 bases at J, with 13 bases in the middle. Looked up from germline, CDR1 is SEHNR and CDR2 is FQNEAQ (reference sequence). For the CDR3, the DNA is TGTGCCAGCAGCTCCTTACAGGGATCCTATGGCTACACCTTC. Its translation is CASSSLQGSYGYTF.

V usage is TRBV7-9 and J usage is TRBJ2-7; D unclear. The CDR3 is 14 residues long. Trimming stripped 0 bases from V and 2 bases from J, with 8 bases between. CDR1 SEHNR and CDR2 FQNEAQ come from the germline V gene (reference sequence). As DNA, the CDR3 is TGTGCCAGCAGCTTAGCTATGGGGACCTACGAGCAGTACTTC. Its protein is CASSLAMGTYEQYF.

Comment on this clonotype: One end of the junction is discordant with germline, which a read error may explain. This sequence joins TRBV7-2 and TRBJ2-1; weak D call: TRBD2 (6 bases). This CDR3 has 15 amino acids. CDR1 is SGHTA, CDR2 FQGNSA, per germline. Here the CDR3 DNA reads TGTGCCAGCAGCGACGGGACTGGTGCCTACAATAAGCAGTTCTTC. It yields the protein CASSDGTGAYNKQFF. The whole variable domain, filled in from reference TRBV7-2 and TRBJ2-1, reads GAGVSQSPSNKVTEKGKDVELRCDPISGHTALYWYRQSLGQGLEFLIYFQGNSAPDKSGLPSDRFSAERTGGSVSTLTIQRTQQEDSAVYLCASSDGTGAYNKQFFGPGTRLTVL.

As DNA, the CDR3 is TGTGCCAGCAGTTTCCTAATGAACACTGAAGCTTTCTTT. It encodes CASSFLMNTEAFF. This sequence joins TRBV12-3 or TRBV12-4 and TRBJ1-1; D unresolved. Trimming removed 3 bases at V and 0 bases at J, with 5 bases between. The CDR3 consists of 13 residues.

The CDR3 loop reads CASTGQTDTQYF. Written as DNA, the CDR3 is TGTGCCAGCACGGGACAGACAGATACGCAGTATTTT. This chain uses TRBV28 with TRBJ2-3, with 7 bases lining up with TRBD1. Unmatched junction bases numbered 1, after V lost 7 bases and J lost 3 bases. The CDR3 spans 12 residues. CDR1 and CDR2 (germline): MDHEN, SYDVKM. Combining the CDR3 with reference TRBV28 and TRBJ2-3 gives the whole variable domain DVKVTQSSRYLVKRTGEKVFLECVQDMDHENMFWYRQDPGLGLRLIYFSYDVKMKEKGDIPEGYSVSREKKERFSLILESASTNQTSMYLCASTGQTDTQYFGPGTRLTVL.

V is TRBV29-1 and J is TRBJ1-5; 10 bases fit TRBD1. The junction had 3 bases not matched to a gene; V was cut back by 2 bases and J by 5 bases. Germline lookup yields CDR1 SQVTM and CDR2 ANQGSEA. The CDR3 totals 14 residues. The CDR3 coding sequence is TGCAGCGTTGAAACTGGGACAGGGGATCAGCCCCAGCATTTT. Translated: CSVETGTGDQPQHF.

This clonotype was observed a handful of times. The chain uses TRBV20-1 and TRBJ2-1; TRBD2 agrees at 7 bases. The CDR3 sequence is 14 residues long. CDR1 and CDR2 (germline): DFQATT, SNEGSKA (reference sequence). Trimming removed 6 bases from V and 5 bases from J; junction bases left unmatched: 10. The CDR3 bases are TGCAGTGCCTCGCGGGGGACCCTTGACAATGAGCAGTTCTTC. Its protein is CSASRGTLDNEQFF.

The rearrangement links TRBV11-2 to TRBJ2-1; D may be TRBD1 (6 bases). Between the trimmed V and J ends, which lost 4 bases and 2 bases, there was a span of 12 bases. Per germline, CDR1 SGHAT and CDR2 FQNNGV. This CDR3 contains 15 residues. The CDR3 here is CASSYNRDPYNEQFF. The CDR3 nucleotides read TGTGCCAGCAGCTACAACAGGGACCCCTACAATGAGCAGTTCTTC.

This clonotype was detected only a few times. The rearrangement joins TRBV6-2 or TRBV6-3 to TRBJ2-5, with TRBD1 matching over 12 bases. The CDR3 runs to 16 residues. Germline CDR1 reads MNHEY; CDR2 reads SVGEGT. The J segment lost 4 bases and the V segment lost 6 bases, leaving 9 bases of the junction unmatched. The CDR3 DNA reads TGTGCCAGCAGATTATCCGGGACAGGGGGCCGAGAGACCCAGTACTTC. Encoded protein: CASRLSGTGGRETQYF.

The V gene is TRBV7-9, the J gene TRBJ2-2, with D hard to call. This CDR3 has 17 residues. Trimming removed 0 bases at V and 4 bases at J, with 15 bases between. Germline CDR1 reads SEHNR; CDR2 reads FQNEAQ (reference sequence). The DNA of the CDR3 is TGTGCCAGCAGCTTAGCCAAGGCAGCCACCTTCACCGGGGAGCTGTTTTTT. This codes for CASSLAKAATFTGELFF.

V is TRBV20-1 and J is TRBJ2-1; either TRBD1 or TRBD2 may fit D (6 bases each). Germline assignment: CDR1 DFQATT and CDR2 SNEGSKA (reference sequence). Trimming took 6 bases from V and 0 from J, leaving 9 bases between them. This CDR3 spans 13 amino acids. This CDR3 reads CSAEGGSYNEQFF. The CDR3 DNA sequence: TGCAGTGCCGAGGGGGGCTCCTACAATGAGCAGTTCTTC.

This clonotype was recorded a few times. This chain connects TRBV2 to TRBJ1-1; D unclear. The CDR3 extends over 13 amino acids. From germline, CDR1 is SNHLY and CDR2 FYNNEI. Trimming cost V 3 bases and J 1 base, with 6 bases left between them. The CDR3 DNA sequence: TGTGCCAGCAGTGAGAGAGGGAACACTGAAGCTTTCTTT. It yields the protein CASSERGNTEAFF.

V is TRBV2 and J is TRBJ2-3; D might be TRBD1 (6 bases). The CDR3 consists of 15 residues. CDR1 and CDR2 (germline): SNHLY, FYNNEI. Trimming pared 3 bases from V and 3 bases from J, leaving 13 bases between. CDR3 sequence: CASSEVGAGTDTQYF. The CDR3, as DNA: TGTGCCAGCAGTGAGGTGGGGGCCGGTACAGATACGCAGTATTTT.

As regards this clonotype: At one of its ends the junction is not consistent with the germline gene, which may arise from a read error. The chain employs TRBV7-3 and TRBJ2-6; 10 nucleotides line up with TRBD1. CDR3 size: 17 residues. Germline V gene data show CDR1 as SGHTA and CDR2 as FQGTGA. The DNA for the CDR3 is TGTGCCAGCAGCCCCCGACAGGGGGCTTCTGGGGCCAACGCCCTGACTTTC. Protein product: CASSPRQGASGANALTF.

DNA of the CDR3: TGTGCCAGCAGCCAAGCGGGGGGTGATAATGAAAAACTGTTTTTT. This sequence encodes CASSQAGGDNEKLFF. The chain has TRBV3-1 and TRBJ1-4; possible D gene TRBD1, 5 bases. Trimming took off 1 base at V and 4 bases at J, with 10 bases between the two ends. Germline V gene lookup returns CDR1 LGHDT and CDR2 YNNKEL (reference sequence). The CDR3 is 15 residues long.

This chain uses TRBV5-1 with TRBJ2-5, with D possibly being TRBD1 (6 bases). The CDR3 runs to 17 residues. Germline assignment: CDR1 SGHRS and CDR2 YFSETQ. Between the trimmed V and J ends, which lost 4 bases and 1 base, there was a span of 20 bases. CDR3 amino acids: CASSRGTTPRFQETQYF. CDR3 in DNA: TGCGCCAGCAGCAGGGGGACGACCCCACGCTTCCAAGAGACCCAGTACTTC.

This sequence joins TRBV7-2 and TRBJ2-1; 12 positions match TRBD2. Trimming removed 1 base from V and 4 bases from J; junction bases left unmatched: 5. CDR3 length: 17 residues. CDR1 is SGHTA, CDR2 FQGNSA, per germline. In DNA form, the CDR3 reads TGTGCCAGCAGCTTAGGCCTAGCGGGGGGGGTTTACAATGAGCAGTTCTTC. This codes for CASSLGLAGGVYNEQFF.

The chain combines TRBV12-3 or TRBV12-4 with TRBJ1-5; no clear D. The CDR3 is 14 residues long. Trimming pared 3 bases from V and 3 bases from J, leaving 9 bases between. DNA of the CDR3: TGTGCCAGCAGTTTCCGGGTCAACAATCAGCCCCAGCATTTT. Protein sequence: CASSFRVNNQPQHF.

This chain joins TRBV6-6 and TRBJ1-1, with D unclear. V dropped 3 bases and J dropped 1 base, with 3 bases sitting between them. CDR3 length: 12 amino acids. Germline assignment: CDR1 MNHNY and CDR2 SVGAGI (reference sequence). This CDR3 is CASSYENTEAFF. The CDR3, as DNA: TGTGCCAGCAGTTATGAGAACACTGAAGCTTTCTTT.

The chain employs TRBV6-1 and TRBJ1-2; D call uncertain. This CDR3 is built from 13 residues. V was trimmed by 2 bases and J by 2 bases, leaving 6 bases between them. Germline values: CDR1 MNHNS, CDR2 SASEGT. CDR3 residues: CASSELWNYGYTF. The CDR3 region has the DNA TGTGCCAGCAGTGAACTCTGGAACTATGGCTACACCTTC.